The 28 T cell receptor beta chains below come from one sample, sequenced in a study of monozygotic twins with inflammatory bowel disease. TCRdb re-analyzed the 5' RACE reads; it lists each CDR3 protein once, without DNA. Its clone listing holds 200,000 to 250,000 distinct CDR3 sequences. The sequenced sample was blood. These TCRs come from a human donor with ulcerative colitis or Crohn's disease, or a healthy co-twin of an affected twin (not recorded which).

The chain carries TRBV18 and TRBJ2-7. Germline lookup yields CDR1 KGHSH and CDR2 LQKENI. The CDR3 consists of 16 residues. CDR3 in amino acids: CASSPARTVSSYEQYF.

The chain joins TRBV11-2 to TRBJ2-5; TCRdb indicates TRBD1, and absent DNA this call remains unverified. This CDR3 spans 15 amino acids. The germline gives CDR1 SGHAT, CDR2 FQNNGV. CDR3 protein: CASSLSGGRGETQYF.

The gene calls are TRBV5-1 and TRBJ2-2; absent DNA, TCRdb's TRBD1 call cannot be checked. The CDR3 length is 16 residues. Germline loops: CDR1 SGHRS, CDR2 YFSETQ. The CDR3 loop is CASSLAPNRADGELFF.

V gene TRBV6-1 combines with J gene TRBJ1-5; lacking DNA, the TRBD1 call made by TCRdb goes unchecked. The CDR3 is 15 amino acids. The germline V gene encodes CDR1 MNHNS and CDR2 SASEGT. Here the CDR3 reads CASSEGAGGNQAQHF.

This chain joins TRBV15 and TRBJ2-1; the D gene TCRdb calls, TRBD1, cannot be checked with no DNA. CDR3 size: 15 residues. Germline assignment: CDR1 LNHNV and CDR2 YYDKDF (reference sequence). This CDR3 reads CATSRGGQGAYEQFF.

This chain connects TRBV20-1 to TRBJ2-1; lacking DNA, the TRBD2 call made by TCRdb goes unchecked. CDR1 is DFQATT, CDR2 SNEGSKA, per germline (reference sequence). There are 18 residues in the CDR3. The CDR3 sequence: CSAHTLIAGDGSYNEQFF.

The chain couples TRBV4-2 to TRBJ2-5; lacking DNA, the TRBD1 call made by TCRdb goes unchecked. This CDR3 spans 16 amino acids. Germline V gene data show CDR1 as LGHNA and CDR2 as YNFKEQ. CDR3 region: CASSQDRQRGRKTQYF.

The chain is built from TRBV7-2 and TRBJ2-7; TCRdb proposes TRBD2, but this gene call is untestable without DNA. The germline gives CDR1 SGHTA, CDR2 FQGNSA. The CDR3 length is 17 residues. The chain's CDR3 is CASSPGLAGFGSYEQYF.

The V gene is TRBV7-2, the J gene TRBJ2-1; absent DNA, TCRdb's TRBD2 call cannot be checked. This CDR3 comprises 15 residues. Looked up from germline, CDR1 is SGHTA and CDR2 is FQGNSA. Here the CDR3 reads CASTLSPRAYNEQFF. Using reference TRBV7-2 and TRBJ2-1 for the parts outside the CDR3, the full variable domain is GAGVSQSPSNKVTEKGKDVELRCDPISGHTALYWYRQSLGQGLEFLIYFQGNSAPDKSGLPSDRFSAERTGGSVSTLTIQRTQQEDSAVYLCASTLSPRAYNEQFFGPGTRLTVL.

V is TRBV29-1 and J is TRBJ2-2; TCRdb gives TRBD2 as the D gene, but with no DNA this cannot be confirmed. Germline lookup yields CDR1 SQVTM and CDR2 ANQGSEA. CDR3 length equals 14 residues. The CDR3: CSVSAGVNTGELFF.

The V and J genes are TRBV5-1 and TRBJ1-1. Germline CDR1 SGHRS, CDR2 YFSETQ. This CDR3 has 14 amino acids. CDR3 loop: CASSQDDGNTEAFF.

The chain links TRBV7-9 to TRBJ2-1; TCRdb gives TRBD2 as the D gene, but with no DNA this cannot be confirmed. This CDR3 has 16 residues. Per germline, CDR1 SEHNR and CDR2 FQNEAQ (reference sequence). The CDR3 reads CASLRGRDRAYNEQFF.

The chain has TRBV25-1 and TRBJ2-4; TCRdb indicates TRBD1, and absent DNA this call remains unverified. The CDR3 spans 15 residues. Germline V gene data show CDR1 as MGHDK and CDR2 as SYGVNS. Here the CDR3 reads CASSAGSLAKNIQYF.

The J gene is TRBJ2-3, the V gene TRBV7-2; TCRdb outputs TRBD2, but without DNA this stays unchecked. CDR3 length: 14 amino acids. Germline CDR1 and CDR2: SGHTA and FQGNSA. The chain's CDR3 is CASSKTRGTDTQYF.

The V call is TRBV10-3, the J call TRBJ2-3; TCRdb selects TRBD2, and the lack of DNA leaves this call unchecked. The CDR3 contains 17 residues. Germline V gene data show CDR1 as ENHRY and CDR2 as SYGVKD. CDR3 amino acids: CAISPGPVAGDTDTQYF.

This chain uses TRBV7-6 with TRBJ2-7. The CDR3 runs to 14 residues. Per germline, CDR1 SGHVS and CDR2 FNYEAQ. The CDR3 spells CASSLAPGIREQYF.

V is TRBV7-3 and J is TRBJ1-5; TCRdb's D call, TRBD1, is unchecked because there is no DNA. The CDR3 sequence is 18 residues long. Germline V gene lookup returns CDR1 SGHTA and CDR2 FQGTGA. The CDR3 is CASSLRLGGNYSNQPQHF.

This chain uses TRBV10-3 with TRBJ1-5; TCRdb returns TRBD1, unconfirmable since there is no DNA. The CDR3 runs to 14 residues. Germline assignment: CDR1 ENHRY and CDR2 SYGVKD. The CDR3 region is CAISDWQGNQPQHF.

The chain uses TRBV19 and TRBJ2-6; checking the TCRdb D call of TRBD1 is not possible without DNA. The CDR3 runs 16 residues. Germline CDR1 reads LNHDA; CDR2 reads SQIVND (reference sequence). The CDR3 spells CASSIGGARGANVLTF.

V gene TRBV7-6 combines with J gene TRBJ1-4. Germline assignment: CDR1 SGHVS and CDR2 FNYEAQ. The CDR3 runs to 13 residues. The CDR3 here is CASSSGLSEKLFF.

The rearrangement links TRBV4-2 to TRBJ2-1; TCRdb's assignment of TRBD2 cannot be checked, as there is no DNA. The CDR3 totals 15 residues. Germline V gene lookup returns CDR1 LGHNA and CDR2 YNFKEQ. The CDR3 is CASSQDREEGPGQFF.

CDR3 sequence reads: CASSLYRDTRNQPQHF. The chain uses TRBV12-3 or TRBV12-4 and TRBJ1-5; TCRdb's D gene call, TRBD1, goes unchecked for lack of DNA. This CDR3 has 16 amino acids.

This chain uses TRBV3-1 with TRBJ2-4; TCRdb's D call of TRBD1 is untestable without DNA. In germline, CDR1 is LGHDT, CDR2 YNNKEL (reference sequence). CDR3 size: 16 residues. Here the CDR3 reads CASSPSQGMAKNIQYF.

V gene TRBV6-5 combines with J gene TRBJ1-1; the TCRdb D gene call, TRBD1, has no DNA to confirm it. The CDR3 length is 17 residues. Germline CDR1 reads MNHEY; CDR2 reads SVGAGI. This CDR3 reads CASSYYDRGEKNTEAFF.

The J gene is TRBJ2-6, the V gene TRBV25-1; TCRdb picks TRBD1, but there is no DNA to check that call. CDR1 MGHDK and CDR2 SYGVNS come from the germline V gene. The CDR3 is 14 amino acids. CDR3 in amino acids: CASSDRAGANVLTF. Using reference TRBV25-1 and TRBJ2-6 for the parts outside the CDR3, the full variable domain is EADIYQTPRYLVIGTGKKITLECSQTMGHDKMYWYQQDPGMELHLIHYSYGVNSTEKGDLSSESTVSRIRTEHFPLTLESARPSHTSQYLCASSDRAGANVLTFGAGSRLTVL.

CDR3 residues: CASSFSSTGTEQFF. The chain carries TRBV5-1 and TRBJ2-1; TCRdb's assignment of TRBD1 cannot be checked, as there is no DNA. Germline loops: CDR1 SGHRS, CDR2 YFSETQ. There are 14 residues in the CDR3.

The chain uses TRBV20-1 and TRBJ2-5; the TCRdb D gene call, TRBD2, has no DNA to confirm it. Germline CDR1 is DFQATT and CDR2 is SNEGSKA (reference sequence). The CDR3 has 15 residues. CDR3 sequence: CSAGLAGRPQETQYF.

V and J are TRBV6-6 and TRBJ2-5; no DNA is available, so the TRBD1 call from TCRdb remains unchecked. There are 14 residues in the CDR3. Germline loops: CDR1 MNHNY, CDR2 SVGAGI (reference sequence). The CDR3 loop is CASSRTLAQETQYF.